This T cell receptor delta chain was sequenced during a study of gamma-delta T cells after stem cell transplantation. TCRdb reprocessed the RT-PCR reads using CATT. The table has a few thousand delta-chain clones, around 30% seen once; the top ten hold 31%. Trimming at V came to 3 bases and at J to 0 bases, leaving 9 bases not matched to a gene. Germline V gives CDR1 GEAIGNYY, CDR2 EKD. This CDR3 has 16 amino acids. The material sequenced was gamma-delta T cells. This sequence originates from a human donor. It is not recorded whose cells these are; they may come from a transplant donor. V is TRDV2 and J is TRDJ1, with TRDD3 matching over 7 bases. The CDR3: CACDPILGTYTDKLIF. CDR3 bases: TGTGCCTGTGACCCGATACTGGGGACTTACACCGATAAACTCATCTTT.